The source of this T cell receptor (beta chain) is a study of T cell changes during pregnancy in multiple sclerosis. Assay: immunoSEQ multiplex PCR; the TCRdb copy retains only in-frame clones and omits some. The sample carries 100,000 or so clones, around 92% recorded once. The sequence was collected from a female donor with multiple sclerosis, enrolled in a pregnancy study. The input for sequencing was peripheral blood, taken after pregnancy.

The CDR3 loop is CASSLPRLAGAFYEQYF. Written as DNA, the CDR3 is TGTGCCAGCAGTTTACCACGTCTAGCGGGGGCATTCTACGAGCAGTACTTC. The genes are TRBV28 and TRBJ2-7; TRBD2 agrees at 10 bases. Losses at the gene ends were 2 bases for V and 3 bases for J; bases not matched to a gene: 10. The CDR3 has 17 residues. Germline loops: CDR1 MDHEN, CDR2 SYDVKM.